These T cell receptor beta chains were read from a single sample in a study of T cell changes during pregnancy in multiple sclerosis. Libraries were prepared by immunoSEQ multiplex PCR; TCRdb keeps only in-frame clonotypes and omits some of them. Of some 100,000 clones listed, around nine tenths are singletons. The starting material was peripheral blood, obtained in the second trimester of pregnancy. Source of these receptors: a female donor with multiple sclerosis, enrolled in a pregnancy study. Both conserved end residues are part of each CDR3. Fields, in order: CDR3 DNA, CDR3 protein, D gene, J gene, V gene, clone size. D genes are given only for firm matches. Some rows have no size entry. The others give once, few or many, or a class for an expanded clone.

CDR3nt: TGTGCCAGTAGTCCTGGACAGAGATACGGCTACACCTTC; CDR3aa: CASSPGQRYGYTF; d_gene: -; j_gene: TRBJ1-2; v_gene: TRBV19; abundance: -
CDR3nt: TGTGCCTGGAATTTCGGGGGACCATTGGGTAACACTGAAGCTTTCTTT; CDR3aa: CAWNFGGPLGNTEAFF; d_gene: -; j_gene: TRBJ1-1; v_gene: TRBV30; abundance: -
CDR3nt: TGTGCCAGCGGGAGGGGGGGGTCGGAAGGCTACACCTTC; CDR3aa: CASGRGGSEGYTF; d_gene: -; j_gene: TRBJ1-2; v_gene: TRBV9; abundance: -
CDR3nt: TGTGCCAGCAGCTTAAGCGGATACAATGAGCAGTTCTTC; CDR3aa: CASSLSGYNEQFF; d_gene: -; j_gene: TRBJ2-1; v_gene: TRBV7-2; abundance: -
CDR3nt: TGTGCCAGCAGTGAATTGGGTACAGGGATCAACACTGAAGCTTTCTTT; CDR3aa: CASSELGTGINTEAFF; d_gene: -; j_gene: TRBJ1-1; v_gene: TRBV2; abundance: -
CDR3nt: TGTGCCAGCAACCAGCGGGCCCCTCTCGGAGAGCAGTACTTC; CDR3aa: CASNQRAPLGEQYF; d_gene: -; j_gene: TRBJ2-7; v_gene: TRBV6-5; abundance: -
CDR3nt: TGTGCCAGCAGCAAAGAGAGGATTGGGACAGGAGCCCACTATGGCTACACCTTC; CDR3aa: CASSKERIGTGAHYGYTF; d_gene: -; j_gene: TRBJ1-2; v_gene: TRBV21-1; abundance: -
CDR3nt: TGTGCCATCAGTGAGTTAATCGGTCAGCCCCAGCATTTT; CDR3aa: CAISELIGQPQHF; d_gene: -; j_gene: TRBJ1-5; v_gene: TRBV10-3; abundance: few
CDR3nt: TGTGCCAGCAGCTTAGCGCCTATTACGGATGGCTACACCTTC; CDR3aa: CASSLAPITDGYTF; d_gene: -; j_gene: TRBJ1-2; v_gene: TRBV7-9; abundance: -
CDR3nt: TGTGCCAGCAGCCCGGGGACTAGCTACGAGCAGTACTTC; CDR3aa: CASSPGTSYEQYF; d_gene: TRBD2; j_gene: TRBJ2-7; v_gene: TRBV7-2; abundance: -
CDR3nt: TGTGCCAGCAGCTTAACGAGCGGCGTCGGGGACTACACCTTC; CDR3aa: CASSLTSGVGDYTF; d_gene: -; j_gene: TRBJ1-2; v_gene: TRBV7-3; abundance: -
CDR3nt: TGCGCCAGCACCCCGGGGACAGGGTTTCTCGAGCAGTACTTC; CDR3aa: CASTPGTGFLEQYF; d_gene: TRBD1; j_gene: TRBJ2-7; v_gene: TRBV5-1; abundance: once
CDR3nt: TGCGCCAGCAGCGAATATCCGGGACAGGGGGCCCGCTACACCTTC; CDR3aa: CASSEYPGQGARYTF; d_gene: TRBD1; j_gene: TRBJ1-2; v_gene: TRBV5-1; abundance: -
CDR3nt: TGTGCCAGCAGCCCCCCGATCGGCAATGAGCAGTTCTTC; CDR3aa: CASSPPIGNEQFF; d_gene: -; j_gene: TRBJ2-1; v_gene: TRBV5-6; abundance: -
CDR3nt: TGTGCCAGCAGAGCGGCAAGCTCCTACAATGAGCAGTTCTTC; CDR3aa: CASRAASSYNEQFF; d_gene: -; j_gene: TRBJ2-1; v_gene: TRBV27; abundance: -
CDR3nt: TGCGCCAGCAGCTGGGAGGTGGATCAGCCCCAGCATTTT; CDR3aa: CASSWEVDQPQHF; d_gene: -; j_gene: TRBJ1-5; v_gene: TRBV5-1; abundance: -
CDR3nt: TGCAGCGTTCGAGGGTCCCACGAGCAGTACTTC; CDR3aa: CSVRGSHEQYF; d_gene: -; j_gene: TRBJ2-7; v_gene: TRBV29-1; abundance: once
CDR3nt: TGTGCCAGTAGTATCGGACTAGCGGGAGCCTACGAGCAGTACTTC; CDR3aa: CASSIGLAGAYEQYF; d_gene: TRBD2; j_gene: TRBJ2-7; v_gene: TRBV19; abundance: -
CDR3nt: TGTGCCAGCAGTTCCCGACGGAGGAACTATGGCTACACCTTC; CDR3aa: CASSSRRRNYGYTF; d_gene: -; j_gene: TRBJ1-2; v_gene: TRBV6-5; abundance: -
CDR3nt: TGTGCCAGCAGCCAAGATCTTGGTAGCGGGAGGTTGGTTTTCTTC; CDR3aa: CASSQDLGSGRLVFF; d_gene: TRBD2; j_gene: TRBJ2-1; v_gene: TRBV14; abundance: -
CDR3nt: TGCGCCAGCAGCTTGGAGGGTAGAGGGTTGGAGACCCAGTACTTC; CDR3aa: CASSLEGRGLETQYF; d_gene: -; j_gene: TRBJ2-5; v_gene: TRBV5-1; abundance: -
CDR3nt: TGTGCCAGCAGTTACTCCTTAGGCAGGACCTACGAGCAGTACTTC; CDR3aa: CASSYSLGRTYEQYF; d_gene: -; j_gene: TRBJ2-7; v_gene: TRBV6-6; abundance: -
CDR3nt: TGTGCCTGGAGCATATTTCCTCCAGGGACAGGGCGCCACTCTGGGGCCGACGTCCTGACTTTC; CDR3aa: CAWSIFPPGTGRHSGADVLTF; d_gene: TRBD1; j_gene: TRBJ2-6; v_gene: TRBV30; abundance: -
CDR3nt: TGTGCCAGCAGCTATGGACTAGCGGGAAACACCGGGGAGCTGTTTTTT; CDR3aa: CASSYGLAGNTGELFF; d_gene: TRBD2; j_gene: TRBJ2-2; v_gene: TRBV28; abundance: once
CDR3nt: TGTGCCAGCTCACCAGGGCCCTCCTACGAGCAGTACTTC; CDR3aa: CASSPGPSYEQYF; d_gene: -; j_gene: TRBJ2-7; v_gene: TRBV18; abundance: -
CDR3nt: TGTGCCAGCAGTTACGAAGGGGGCCCCCTCGAGCAGTACTTC; CDR3aa: CASSYEGGPLEQYF; d_gene: TRBD1; j_gene: TRBJ2-7; v_gene: TRBV6-6; abundance: -
CDR3nt: TGTGCCAGCAGCGTAGGAGTTGGGGGGGCGGGTGGAGCTTTCTTT; CDR3aa: CASSVGVGGAGGAFF; d_gene: -; j_gene: TRBJ1-1; v_gene: TRBV9; abundance: few
CDR3nt: TGTGCCAGCGGGAGGTTTGGCTATGGCTACACCTTC; CDR3aa: CASGRFGYGYTF; d_gene: -; j_gene: TRBJ1-2; v_gene: TRBV27; abundance: -